These T cell receptor beta chains were read from a single sample in a study of graft-versus-host responses after intestinal transplantation. TCRdb's copy holds only in-frame clones and misses some; the assay was immunoSEQ multiplex PCR. The sample lists 81,000 or so clones; about 93% were seen once. These receptors have no known antigen. The specimen comprised unstimulated CD8+ T cells sorted from spleen or lymph node cells, sampled before transplant. The receptor source for this set is a human donor who was the organ donor for an intestinal transplant. CDR3s include the opening cysteine and the closing phenylalanine or tryptophan. The D gene is left open where the match is weak. Some rows have no size entry. The others give once, few or many, or a class for an expanded clone.

TRBV25-1	NA	TRBJ1-4	TRBD1	CASSEGQGHEKLFF	TGTGCCAGCAGTGAAGGACAGGGTCATGAAAAACTGTTTTTT
TRBV28	once	TRBJ2-3	TRBD1	CASSLGVGGQGLPRRSTDTQYF	TGTGCCAGCAGTTTAGGTGTGGGTGGACAGGGCCTACCCAGGAGAAGCACAGATACGCAGTATTTT
TRBV13	NA	TRBJ2-6	NA	CASSLGGTLTPRGANVLTF	TGTGCCAGCAGCTTAGGGGGGACACTGACACCACGTGGGGCCAACGTCCTGACTTTC
TRBV7-3	NA	TRBJ2-1	NA	CASSLIGSSYNEQFF	TGTGCCAGCAGCCTCATTGGGAGCTCCTACAATGAGCAGTTCTTC
TRBV7-2	NA	TRBJ2-2	TRBD2	CASSRAGGTGELFF	TGTGCCAGCAGCAGGGCGGGAGGGACCGGGGAGCTGTTTTTT
TRBV7-6	NA	TRBJ1-1	NA	CASSSQGYWDAEAFF	TGTGCCAGCAGCTCACAGGGTTACTGGGACGCTGAAGCTTTCTTT
TRBV6-5	once	TRBJ2-7	TRBD1	CASRRGTGDSYEQYF	TGTGCCAGCAGGCGCGGGACAGGGGATTCCTACGAGCAGTACTTC
TRBV5-1	NA	TRBJ2-7	TRBD2	CASSLAGAGGPYEQYF	TGCGCCAGCAGCTTGGCGGGGGCGGGGGGGCCCTACGAGCAGTACTTC
TRBV7-9	NA	TRBJ2-7	NA	CASSLPPPNYEQYF	TGTGCCAGCAGCCTCCCCCCACCTAACTACGAGCAGTACTTC
TRBV4-1	NA	TRBJ2-3	TRBD2	CASSQILAGDPGDTQYF	TGCGCCAGCAGCCAAATTCTAGCGGGGGACCCGGGAGATACGCAGTATTTT
TRBV9	NA	TRBJ1-3	NA	CASSDQGNTIYF	TGTGCCAGCAGCGATCAGGGAAACACCATATATTTT
TRBV29-1	once	TRBJ2-1	NA	CSVGGLIYNEQFF	TGCAGCGTTGGCGGACTGATTTACAATGAGCAGTTCTTC